Described below is a single TCR beta chain sequence and its context. Libraries were prepared by immunoSEQ multiplex PCR; TCRdb keeps only in-frame clonotypes and omits some of them. This sample has a few hundred thousand clones, with less than 90% found just once. Participants had their cohort set by participant-reported clinical history. Cohort 3 donors counted as recovered after two negative PCRs, clearance, or resolved symptoms. These data belong to a study of blood T cell repertoires in COVID-19. Study-level information: The study drew acute and convalescent COVID-19 samples from the United States, Italy and Spain. PBMCs, B-cell-depleted T cells, or T cells were the source of the cDNA or gDNA that made up the material.

Trimming took off 4 bases at V and 4 bases at J, with 16 bases between the two ends. The CDR3 contains 16 residues. Germline loops: CDR1 LGHDT, CDR2 YNNKEL (reference sequence). What was sequenced was PBMCs or T cells enriched from blood (not recorded which). The V call is TRBV3-1 (or the pseudogene TRBV3-2), the J call TRBJ2-2; tentatively, D is TRBD1 (5 bases). This TCR was recovered from a woman aged 40 to 50 who had recovered from COVID-19. As DNA, the CDR3 is TGTGCCAGCAGCCTAGGGGCAGGGATCCGCACCGGGGAGCTGTTTTTT. This translates into CASSLGAGIRTGELFF.